Shown below are 8 T cell receptor beta chains from a single sample sequenced in a study of CD8+ T cells in alopecia areata. Following RNA extraction, reverse transcription yielded cDNA that acted as the sequencing template. Only in-frame clones appear in the TCRdb table, and some are missing; sequencing was by immunoSEQ multiplex PCR. Here the sample spans roughly 200,000 clones, 35% to 40% being singletons. Regarding treatment: oral pan-JAK inhibitor, 5-10 mg twice daily. The specimen was CD4+ T cells sorted from blood, collected between weeks 30 and 35, from a patient treated with tofacitinib. All receptors derive from a human donor with alopecia areata.

This clone came up a few times. This chain joins TRBV25-1 and TRBJ1-6; weak D call: TRBD1 (6 bases). The germline V and J ends were trimmed by 3 bases and 6 bases, with 21 bases remaining between them. The germline CDR1 and CDR2 sequences are MGHDK and SYGVNS. This CDR3 has 18 residues. CDR3 residues: CASSESVFRTATNSPLHF. In DNA, the CDR3 is TGTGCCAGCAGTGAGTCCGTTTTCCGGACAGCTACTAATTCACCCCTCCACTTT. Filled out from reference TRBV25-1 and TRBJ1-6, the complete variable domain reads EADIYQTPRYLVIGTGKKITLECSQTMGHDKMYWYQQDPGMELHLIHYSYGVNSTEKGDLSSESTVSRIRTEHFPLTLESARPSHTSQYLCASSESVFRTATNSPLHFGNGTRLTVT.

This sequence joins TRBV30 and TRBJ2-2; D gene ambiguous. The CDR3 is made up of 12 amino acids. V was trimmed by 3 bases and J by 8 bases, leaving 10 bases between them. Germline-derived CDR1 and CDR2 are GTSNPN and SVGIG (reference sequence). The DNA for the CDR3 is TGTGCCTGGAGCCCCGCAATTGGGGAGCTGTTTTTT. Its protein product is CAWSPAIGELFF.

The chain recombines TRBV5-1 with TRBJ1-6; no clear D gene. The ends were cut back, 0 bases at V and 7 bases at J, with 2 bases in the middle. Germline V lookup: CDR1 SGHRS, CDR2 YFSETQ. The length of the CDR3 is 12 residues. The CDR3 DNA reads as TGCGCCAGCAGCTTGGAAAATTCACCCCTCCACTTT. This sequence encodes CASSLENSPLHF.

This clone was seen a few times. V and J are TRBV30 and TRBJ1-1; D uncertain. CDR1 is GTSNPN, CDR2 SVGIG, per germline (reference sequence). Trimming took off 1 base at V and 1 base at J, with 10 bases between the two ends. This CDR3 has 14 amino acids. The CDR3 DNA reads TGTGCCTGGAGTGGAGACAATACGAACACTGAAGCTTTCTTT. Translated: CAWSGDNTNTEAFF.

The gene calls are TRBV7-3 and TRBJ1-5; maybe TRBD1 (6 bases). There are 15 residues in the CDR3. Trimming stripped 5 bases from V and 5 bases from J, with 16 bases between. CDR1 and CDR2 from the germline V gene are SGHTA and FQGTGA. CDR3 coding DNA: TGTGCCAGCAGCCCGTTACAGGGAGCTCATCAGCCCCAGCATTTT. Residues: CASSPLQGAHQPQHF.

This clone was observed a handful of times. This chain's CDR3 is CSVEQNNEKLFF. CDR3 nucleotide sequence: TGCAGCGTTGAACAGAATAATGAAAAACTGTTTTTT. The genes are TRBV29-1 and TRBJ1-4; D is undetermined. Germline V gene lookup returns CDR1 SQVTM and CDR2 ANQGSEA. Trimming stripped 2 bases from V and 4 bases from J, with 5 bases between. The CDR3 loop spans 12 amino acids.

This clone was seen more than once but under ten times. The chain joins TRBV7-3 to TRBJ2-5; D unclear. Germline V lookup: CDR1 SGHTA, CDR2 FQGTGA. V was pared by 2 bases and J by 4 bases, with 8 bases between. The CDR3 extends over 13 amino acids. This CDR3 reads CASSLWEAETQYF. The CDR3 bases are TGTGCCAGCAGCTTATGGGAAGCAGAGACCCAGTACTTC.

The rearrangement joins TRBV6-6 to TRBJ1-1, with no clear D. In germline, CDR1 is MNHNY, CDR2 SVGAGI (reference sequence). V was pared by 8 bases and J by 4 bases, with 8 bases between. The CDR3 sequence is 11 residues long. The CDR3 sequence is CASRLGTEAFF. For the CDR3, the DNA is TGTGCCAGCCGATTAGGCACTGAAGCTTTCTTT.